What follows describes a single T cell receptor beta chain. The antigen is not known. Surgery cases with the highest brain T cell transcript signatures were chosen for sequencing. The source of the sample is a study of brain T cells in children with intractable seizures. Losses at the gene ends were 4 bases for V and 1 base for J; bases not matched to a gene: 11. The V gene's germline CDR1 is SGHDT and CDR2 YYEEEE. The CDR3 is made up of 16 amino acids. Study-wide results and caveats: Clones missing pre-surgery may reflect undersampling of that blood sample.

Produced via immunoSEQ multiplex PCR; TCRdb's table is partial and in-frame only. This sample yields about 41,000 clones, of which around nine tenths are seen a single time; 6.3% belongs to the top ten. The sequences come from peripheral blood, collected at surgery. The chain combines TRBV5-6 with TRBJ2-7; 7 bases match TRBD1. The receptor was isolated from a girl aged 2-15 years with tuberous sclerosis and intractable seizures. CDR3 coding DNA: TGTGCCAGCAGCCTTTGGACAGGACAGAGGTCCTACGAGCAGTACGTC. This sequence encodes CASSLWTGQRSYEQYV.